This T cell receptor beta chain emerged from a study of T cell repertoires in cytomegalovirus infection (dated by TCRdb to the late 2010s). Study-wide context: Alongside well-studied HLA-B-restricted epitopes, the peptide stimulations were aimed at recently identified HLA-C-restricted CMV epitopes, whose presentation resists viral immunomodulation. Because public TCR beta signatures pointed to carriage of CMV infection together with the matching HLA type, the HLA type of each donor mattered for the analysis. Paper-wide results and their limitations: In both this cohort and an independent approximately 400-donor cohort, the cumulative frequency of public TCR beta family members distinguished carriers of CMV infection plus the relevant HLA type. The ex vivo response was dominated by HLA-C-restricted CMV-specific TCR beta clonotypes, and the single most frequent clonotype in two of eight donors was supplied by these HLA-C-restricted clonotypes.

Points on this clonotype: This receptor's antigen is unknown. Per-nucleotide qualities are absent, and no much larger clonotype sits a single base away.

Relative to germline, V is 4 bases shorter and J is 2 bases shorter, with 12 bases between their ends. The CDR3 contains 14 residues, cysteine and phenylalanine counted. The read is trimmed to its CDR3 DNA, 42 bases read in frame from base 1. The germline V gene (reference sequence) provides CDR1 MNHEY and CDR2 SMNVEV. The run used an Illumina HiSeq 1500. Through fastp at Q25 and MiXCR, TCRdb rebuilt clones from the public reads, retaining in-frame beta chains. Rows with a matching CDR3 protein are joined into one entry that keeps the most common DNA and genes. Recorded for this sample are about 830,000 distinct CDR3 sequences; 30% to 35% of them occurred a single time. The ten largest clones add up to around 12% of the sample. The treatment or condition label, read with the paper, signifies: in vitro stimulation with specific CMV peptide epitopes to enrich CMV-specific T cells.

This receptor was taken from a human donor in good health (CMV status not recorded). Some clones in this sample may be carry-over from other donors' samples. The V and J segments used are TRBV27 and TRBJ2-7; a confident D gene designation cannot be given. Here the sequenced sample was cultured CD8+ T cells from PBMCs, taken from culture after CMV antigen stimulation. The CDR3 reads CASSYLGSTYEQYF. The nucleotide sequence reads as follows: TGTGCCAGCAGTTACCTGGGATCTACCTACGAGCAGTACTTC.